This T cell receptor beta chain was retrieved from a study of cytomegalovirus exposure and HLA in healthy donors. CDR1 is KGHSH and CDR2 is LQKENI in the germline V gene. Trimming took 2 bases from V and 5 from J; bases not matched to a gene: 4. This CDR3 is built from 14 residues. The donors were part of the validation cohort of 120 subjects. That cohort was separate from the first cohort, which comprised several hundred subjects. Method: immunoSEQ multiplex PCR; TCRdb's copy keeps in-frame clones and lacks some. This table holds some 190,000 clones, roughly 86% found once. This clonotype originated in a man aged 30 to 45 in good health and CMV-seropositive. This sequence joins TRBV18 and TRBJ1-1; 8 bases fit TRBD1. Sequenced input: PBMCs. The DNA of the CDR3 is TGTGCCAGCTCACCAGACAGGGGAAGGACTGAAGCTTTCTTT. This gives the protein CASSPDRGRTEAFF.